This TCR beta chain is from a study of T-cell reconstitution after alpha-beta-depleted transplantation in children. The library targeted TCRbeta and was prepared with unique molecular identifiers. TCRdb fed the PCR reads into MiXCR, producing one record per CDR3 protein. The repertoire holds hundreds of thousands of distinct CDR3 sequences, with roughly an eighth as singletons. V shed 4 bases and J 6 bases; nucleotides not matched to a gene: 9. Germline V gene data show CDR1 as SGHRS and CDR2 as YFSETQ. The CDR3 runs 15 residues. Material: PBMCs from the stem cell graft donor, obtained from the stem cell graft. This rearrangement joins TRBV5-1 to TRBJ2-1; 8 bases line up with TRBD1. The clonotype originates from a human donor who donated a stem cell graft to a child with combined immunodeficiency. The CDR3 protein is CASSPEDRDLNEQFF. CDR3 DNA: TGCGCCAGCAGCCCAGAGGACAGGGATCTCAATGAGCAGTTCTTC.